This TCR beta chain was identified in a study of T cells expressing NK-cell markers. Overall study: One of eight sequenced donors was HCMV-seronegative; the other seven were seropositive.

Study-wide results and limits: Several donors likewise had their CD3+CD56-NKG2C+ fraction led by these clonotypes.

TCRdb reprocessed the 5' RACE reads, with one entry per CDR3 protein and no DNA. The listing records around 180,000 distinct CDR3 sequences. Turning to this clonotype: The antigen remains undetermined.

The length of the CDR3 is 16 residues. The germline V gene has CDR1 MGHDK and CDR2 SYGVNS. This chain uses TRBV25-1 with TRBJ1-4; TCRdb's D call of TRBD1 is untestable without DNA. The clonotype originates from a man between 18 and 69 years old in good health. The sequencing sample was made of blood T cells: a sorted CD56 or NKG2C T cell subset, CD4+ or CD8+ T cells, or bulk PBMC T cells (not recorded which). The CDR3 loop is CASSEWGTGGNEKLFF.